The 29 T cell receptor beta chains presented below share a single source sample, sequenced in a study of cytomegalovirus exposure and HLA in healthy donors (dated by TCRdb to 2015 to 2018). To prepare the library, the immunoSEQ multiplex PCR assay was applied. For the multiplex PCR, a mixture combining 60 forward primers for TCR Vbeta segments and 13 reverse primers for TCR Jbeta segments was used. In its TCRdb copy, this immuneACCESS table keeps in-frame sequences only and misses some clones. Where compared with another copy, unresolved V genes explain less than half of these, and the others have no known cause. Within this sample are roughly 77,000 clones, with around three quarters of them counted one time only. Together, the top ten hold approximately 4.6% of the sample. The sequencing input was PBMCs. The source is a man between 40 and 49 years old in good health and CMV-seronegative.

The table lists this clone with a count of one. The chain links TRBV7-3 to TRBJ1-1; D not certain. Germline-derived CDR1 and CDR2 are SGHTA and FQGTGA. The V end was cut by 1 base, the J end by 4 bases, with 10 bases between. The CDR3 spans 14 residues. The CDR3 here is CASSLMSTGTEAFF. The DNA of the CDR3 is TGTGCCAGCAGCTTAATGTCTACCGGCACTGAAGCTTTCTTT. Full variable domain (outside the CDR3, taken from reference TRBV7-3 and TRBJ1-1): GAGVSQTPSNKVTEKGKYVELRCDPISGHTALYWYRQSLGQGPEFLIYFQGTGAADDSGLPNDRFFAVRPEGSVSTLKIQRTERGDSAVYLCASSLMSTGTEAFFGQGTRLTVV.

The chain recombines TRBV10-3 with TRBJ2-1, with TRBD2 matching over 12 bases. V was clipped by 8 bases and J by 12 bases; unmatched bases: 8. This CDR3 has 13 amino acids. CDR1 and CDR2 (germline): ENHRY, SYGVKD. CDR3: CAIGLAGLDSQFF. CDR3 DNA sequence: TGTGCCATCGGACTAGCGGGACTAGACTCGCAGTTCTTC.

The chain uses TRBV7-9 and TRBJ2-5; 9 nucleotides match TRBD2. The V segment lost 5 bases and the J segment 7 bases; nucleotides outside the gene matches: 8. The CDR3 is 14 amino acids. Germline CDR1 is SEHNR and CDR2 is FQNEAQ (reference sequence). This chain's CDR3 is CASSHSGGSGTQYF. CDR3 in DNA: TGTGCCAGCAGCCATAGCGGGGGAAGTGGGACCCAGTACTTC.

The J gene is TRBJ1-2, the V gene TRBV19, with 9 bases matching TRBD1. Germline assignment: CDR1 LNHDA and CDR2 SQIVND (reference sequence). V lost 3 bases, J lost 4 bases, and 6 bases stayed unmatched. CDR3 size: 15 residues. The CDR3 coding sequence is TGTGCCAGTAGTATCTTCGGACAGGGGTCCTATGGCTACACCTTC. Amino acid sequence: CASSIFGQGSYGYTF.

V and J are TRBV9 and TRBJ2-1, with 8 nucleotides matching TRBD2. This CDR3 has 15 residues. With V trimmed by 1 base and J by 7 bases, 7 bases remained unmatched. The germline V gene has CDR1 SGDLS and CDR2 YYNGEE. The CDR3 DNA is TGTGCCAGCAGCGTAACTAGCGGACTAGCAAATGAGCAGTTCTTC. It encodes CASSVTSGLANEQFF. The full variable domain, completed using reference TRBV9 and TRBJ2-1, is DSGVTQTPKHLITATGQRVTLRCSPRSGDLSVYWYQQSLDQGLQFLIQYYNGEERAKGNILERFSAQQFPDLHSELNLSSLELGDSALYFCASSVTSGLANEQFFGPGTRLTVL.

The rearrangement joins TRBV9 to TRBJ2-7; 10 nucleotides agree with TRBD2. The V and J ends lost 0 bases and 2 bases, in that order; junction bases with no gene match: 8. The CDR3 is 17 amino acids. Germline CDR1 reads SGDLS; CDR2 reads YYNGEE. The CDR3 sequence is CASSVGGAGGLPYEQYF. CDR3 coding DNA: TGTGCCAGCAGCGTAGGGGGAGCGGGAGGGCTCCCCTACGAGCAGTACTTC.

The V call is TRBV19, the J call TRBJ2-1; 11 positions agree with TRBD2. The V gene end was trimmed by 3 bases and the J gene end by 8 bases; junction bases not matched to a gene: 12. The CDR3 loop spans 17 amino acids. Germline CDR1 reads LNHDA; CDR2 reads SQIVND (reference sequence). DNA for the CDR3: TGTGCCAGTAGTATCCCCTCGACTAGCGGGGCGGACGATGAGCAGTTCTTC. This gives the protein CASSIPSTSGADDEQFF.

CDR3 sequence (DNA): TGTGCCTGGAGTGCACTCAACGAGCAGTACTTC. Translated, it gives CAWSALNEQYF. The chain is built from TRBV30 and TRBJ2-7; D gene uncertain. From germline, CDR1 is GTSNPN and CDR2 SVGIG (reference sequence). The CDR3 is 11 amino acids. Trimming shortened V by 1 base and J by 5 bases, and 6 bases separated the two germline ends.

CDR3 residues: CASSDAKGGADEQFF. The CDR3 DNA reads as TGTGCCAGCAGTGACGCTAAGGGGGGGGCTGATGAGCAGTTCTTC. V gene TRBV6-1 combines with J gene TRBJ2-1; the D gene is possibly TRBD2 (7 bases). CDR1 MNHNS and CDR2 SASEGT come from the germline V gene. The CDR3 covers 15 residues. Trimming cost V 3 bases and J 8 bases, with 17 bases left between them.

This chain joins TRBV29-1 and TRBJ2-5; no reliable D call. Germline values: CDR1 SQVTM, CDR2 ANQGSEA. V was shortened by 3 bases and J by 6 bases, with 17 bases between the two germline ends. This CDR3 has 14 residues. The CDR3 nucleotides read TGCAGCGTTGACGACGGAGCTACAAGTCAGACCCAGTACTTC. It translates to CSVDDGATSQTQYF.

The J gene is TRBJ2-7, the V gene TRBV5-4, with 9 bases lining up with TRBD1. The CDR3 runs 14 residues. The ends lost 1 base at V and 2 bases at J; junction bases unmatched: 1. Germline V gene data show CDR1 as SGHNT and CDR2 as YYREEE (reference sequence). The DNA for the CDR3 is TGTGCCAGCAGCTTGTGGGACAGGGCCTACGAGCAGTACTTC. The encoded protein is CASSLWDRAYEQYF.

This sequence joins TRBV11-3 and TRBJ2-5; 8 bases align to TRBD2. The CDR3 spans 16 residues. J gave up 0 bases and V 1 base, and 4 bases lay outside the gene matches. Germline V gene lookup returns CDR1 SGHNT and CDR2 YENEEA. Written as DNA, the CDR3 is TGTGCCAGCAGCTTAGCACGGCGGGAGGACCAAGAGACCCAGTACTTC. Translating gives CASSLARREDQETQYF.

The chain employs TRBV4-1 and TRBJ1-3, with TRBD1 identical over 10 bases. The length of the CDR3 is 21 residues. After removal of 3 bases from V and 0 bases from J, the junction contained 17 bases not matched to a gene. Germline CDR1 and CDR2: MGHRA and YSYEKL. The CDR3 DNA reads TGCGCCAGCAGCCACCATTCCGGGACAGGGGCGACCACCTCCTCTGGAAACACCATATATTTT. Amino acids: CASSHHSGTGATTSSGNTIYF.

The chain is built from TRBV4-2 and TRBJ2-1; 9 nucleotides align to TRBD2. Germline CDR1 reads LGHNA; CDR2 reads YNFKEQ. This CDR3 comprises 16 residues. Unmatched junction bases numbered 6, after V lost 0 bases and J lost 6 bases. The CDR3 protein is CASSQDMAGGPNEQFF. The CDR3 DNA sequence: TGTGCCAGCAGCCAAGATATGGCGGGAGGGCCCAATGAGCAGTTCTTC.

The chain recombines TRBV18 with TRBJ2-1; 9 positions agree with TRBD1. This CDR3 comprises 15 residues. The junction had 10 bases not matched to a gene; V was cut back by 4 bases and J by 9 bases. CDR1 KGHSH and CDR2 LQKENI come from the germline V gene. Here the CDR3 DNA reads TGTGCCAGCTCACGGGGACAGGGCGGGCTGGGTGAGCAGTTCTTC. This encodes CASSRGQGGLGEQFF.

The chain carries TRBV5-1 and TRBJ2-5, with 8 bases aligning to TRBD2. The tail of the sequence fits TRBJ2-7 better, so the J call may be wrong. This CDR3 is 13 amino acids long. The V gene's germline CDR1 is SGHRS and CDR2 YFSETQ. The CDR3 loop reads CASSPGGLGEQYF. As DNA, the CDR3 is TGCGCCAGCAGCCCGGGGGGGCTAGGCGAGCAGTACTTC.

The chain has TRBV28 and TRBJ1-2, with 7 nucleotides matching TRBD1. CDR3 size: 13 residues. The V and J ends lost 4 bases and 3 bases, in that order; junction bases with no gene match: 2. CDR1 is MDHEN, CDR2 SYDVKM, per germline. In DNA form, the CDR3 reads TGTGCCAGCAGTTCAGGACAGGACTATGGCTACACCTTC. This sequence encodes CASSSGQDYGYTF.

The CDR3 region has the DNA TGTGCCAGCAGTGAAGCGTTAACAGGGGGCAGCCAAGAGACCCAGTACTTC. As protein: CASSEALTGGSQETQYF. This sequence joins TRBV6-1 and TRBJ2-5; TRBD1 agrees at 9 bases. CDR1 and CDR2 (germline): MNHNS, SASEGT. CDR3 length equals 17 residues. The V segment lost 0 bases and the J segment 1 base; nucleotides outside the gene matches: 6.

The chain recombines TRBV30 with TRBJ1-1, with D unresolved. The CDR3 is made up of 14 amino acids. Trimming stripped 3 bases from V and 0 bases from J, with 11 bases between. In germline, CDR1 is GTSNPN, CDR2 SVGIG (reference sequence). The CDR3 protein is CAWSYGELNTEAFF. DNA of the CDR3: TGTGCCTGGAGCTACGGTGAACTGAACACTGAAGCTTTCTTT.

This clone showed up just a few times. The CDR3 spells CASSQERPHELTFPLYGYTF. The DNA of the CDR3 is TGTGCCAGCAGCCAAGAACGCCCTCACGAGCTCACGTTTCCCCTCTATGGCTACACCTTC. The chain has TRBV4-2 and TRBJ1-2; D is unresolved. CDR1 and CDR2 from the germline V gene are LGHNA and YNFKEQ. V was trimmed by 0 bases and J by 4 bases, leaving 27 bases between them. The CDR3 is 20 amino acids.

The rearrangement links TRBV28 to TRBJ2-3, with no clear D. Germline lookup yields CDR1 MDHEN and CDR2 SYDVKM. The CDR3 extends over 11 amino acids. V lost 10 bases, J lost 2 bases, and 7 bases lay in between. CDR3 in DNA: TGTGCCATCCCCCACACAGATACGCAGTATTTT. It translates to CAIPHTDTQYF.

The chain carries TRBV5-1 and TRBJ1-2; 7 bases agree with TRBD1. The V gene end was trimmed by 6 bases and the J gene end by 1 base; junction bases not matched to a gene: 6. The germline gives CDR1 SGHRS, CDR2 YFSETQ. The CDR3 has 14 amino acids. CDR3 DNA: TGCGCCAGCACCCCCGGGGACAGTAACTATGGCTACACCTTC. Residues: CASTPGDSNYGYTF.

The rearrangement joins TRBV28 to TRBJ1-5; D gene ambiguous. The length of the CDR3 is 16 residues. V shed 3 bases and J shed 3 bases, with 15 bases lying between them. Germline V CDR1 and CDR2: MDHEN, SYDVKM. The CDR3 protein is CASSFEFSGVNQPQHF. The CDR3 DNA reads TGTGCCAGCAGTTTCGAGTTTTCCGGGGTCAATCAGCCCCAGCATTTT.

This clone was detected only a few times. The chain combines TRBV7-3 with TRBJ2-7; TRBD1 matches at 8 bases. The CDR3 covers 13 residues. Germline CDR1 and CDR2: SGHTA and FQGTGA. With V trimmed by 5 bases and J by 6 bases, 6 bases remained unmatched. The CDR3 region has the DNA TGTGCCAGCAGCACAATGACAGGGGCCGAGCAGTACTTC. Its protein is CASSTMTGAEQYF.

This clone was detected only once. The V gene is TRBV9, the J gene TRBJ2-7; perhaps TRBD2 as D (5 bases). This CDR3 spans 12 amino acids. Trimming cost V 3 bases and J 7 bases, with 11 bases left between them. Germline V gene lookup returns CDR1 SGDLS and CDR2 YYNGEE. CDR3: CASSAAGGEQYF. CDR3 sequence (DNA): TGTGCCAGCAGCGCCGCAGGAGGTGAGCAGTACTTC.

V and J are TRBV30 and TRBJ2-5; D not certain. This CDR3 spans 11 amino acids. Trimming pared 4 bases from V and 3 bases from J, leaving 6 bases between. Germline CDR1 is GTSNPN and CDR2 is SVGIG (reference sequence). The CDR3 bases are TGTGCCTGGATCCGAGAAGAGACCCAGTACTTC. This codes for CAWIREETQYF.

This chain connects TRBV4-1 to TRBJ2-1; the match to TRBD2 covers 9 bases. This CDR3 comprises 14 residues. V was pared by 5 bases and J by 5 bases, with 4 bases of the junction left unmatched. Germline V gene lookup returns CDR1 MGHRA and CDR2 YSYEKL. CDR3: CASSGTSWNNEQFF. CDR3 nucleotides: TGCGCCAGCAGCGGGACTAGCTGGAACAATGAGCAGTTCTTC.

The rearrangement links TRBV5-1 to TRBJ2-5; 9 positions match TRBD1. Unmatched junction bases numbered 5, after V lost 1 base and J lost 4 bases. Germline values: CDR1 SGHRS, CDR2 YFSETQ. There are 15 residues in the CDR3. The DNA of the CDR3 is TGCGCCAGCAGCTTGAATAGGGGACAGGGAGAGACCCAGTACTTC. Translation gives CASSLNRGQGETQYF. The complete variable domain, with remaining parts taken from reference TRBV5-1 and TRBJ2-5, reads KAGVTQTPRYLIKTRGQQVTLSCSPISGHRSVSWYQQTPGQGLQFLFEYFSETQRNKGNFPGRFSGRQFSNSRSEMNVSTLELGDSALYLCASSLNRGQGETQYFGPGTRLLVL.

The V gene is TRBV13, the J gene TRBJ2-7; TRBD1 matches at 11 bases. Trimming at V came to 5 bases and at J to 6 bases, leaving 6 bases not matched to a gene. CDR1 and CDR2 from the germline V gene are PRHDT and FYEKMQ (reference sequence). The CDR3 runs 14 residues. As DNA, the CDR3 is TGTGCCAGCAGCCTTACTGGGACAGGGGGCGAGCAGTACTTC. Translating it yields CASSLTGTGGEQYF.